The next 20 T cell receptor beta chains were all read from a single sample in a study of blood T cell repertoires in COVID-19. Method: immunoSEQ multiplex PCR; TCRdb's copy keeps in-frame clones and lacks some. The sample records a few hundred thousand clones, about 80% being singletons. The source material was PBMCs or T cells enriched from blood (not recorded which). These receptors were collected from a man aged 45-65 years who had recovered from COVID-19.

The chain is built from TRBV27 and TRBJ2-2; 7 bases are shared with TRBD2. The CDR3 covers 18 residues. J gave up 7 bases and V 3 bases, and 17 bases lay outside the gene matches. Looked up from germline, CDR1 is MNHEY and CDR2 is SMNVEV (reference sequence). The CDR3 protein is CASSFGRERGSLVGELFF. CDR3 DNA: TGTGCCAGCAGTTTTGGAAGGGAACGCGGGAGCTTGGTCGGGGAGCTGTTTTTT.

This rearrangement joins TRBV11-2 to TRBJ2-4, with D possibly being TRBD2 (6 bases). The CDR3 length is 16 residues. Trimming pared 1 base from V and 6 bases from J, leaving 16 bases between. The germline CDR1 and CDR2 sequences are SGHAT and FQNNGV. CDR3: CASSLVLPGTGNIQYF. The DNA for the CDR3 is TGTGCCAGCAGCTTAGTACTTCCCGGGACTGGAAACATTCAGTACTTC.

This chain connects TRBV13 to TRBJ2-3; 9 bases align to TRBD2. There are 16 residues in the CDR3. Germline CDR1 PRHDT, CDR2 FYEKMQ (reference sequence). V shed 1 base and J 2 bases; nucleotides not matched to a gene: 4. The CDR3 spells CASSLEASGATDTQYF. The DNA of the CDR3 is TGTGCCAGCAGCTTAGAGGCTAGCGGGGCCACAGATACGCAGTATTTT.

The chain combines TRBV5-1 with TRBJ2-1; perhaps TRBD2 as D (6 bases). Trimming shortened V by 2 bases and J by 6 bases, and 18 bases separated the two germline ends. Germline V gene lookup returns CDR1 SGHRS and CDR2 YFSETQ. CDR3 length: 16 residues. The CDR3 reads CASSLGGIMGINEQFF. The CDR3 coding sequence is TGCGCCAGCAGCTTAGGAGGGATCATGGGGATCAATGAGCAGTTCTTC.

CDR3 sequence: CAISDRDRGFGTDTQYF. As DNA, the CDR3 is TGTGCCATCAGTGACAGGGACAGGGGGTTCGGGACAGATACGCAGTATTTT. The J gene is TRBJ2-3, the V gene TRBV10-3; 11 nucleotides match TRBD1. The CDR3 length is 17 residues. V was clipped by 3 bases and J by 3 bases; unmatched bases: 8. The germline CDR1 and CDR2 sequences are ENHRY and SYGVKD.

This clone has a single count. This chain joins TRBV6-2 or TRBV6-3 and TRBJ2-3; 9 bases map to TRBD1. Germline CDR1 is MNHEY and CDR2 is SVGEGT. The CDR3 totals 15 residues. The J segment lost 5 bases and the V segment lost 2 bases, leaving 5 bases of the junction unmatched. This CDR3 reads CASSYPWDRVDTQYF. As DNA, the CDR3 is TGTGCCAGCAGTTACCCCTGGGACAGGGTAGATACGCAGTATTTT.

This rearrangement joins TRBV5-1 to TRBJ2-2; TRBD1 is a possible D gene (5 bases). Germline V gives CDR1 SGHRS, CDR2 YFSETQ. V lost 0 bases, J lost 5 bases, and 17 bases lay in between. The CDR3 contains 17 residues. CDR3 in amino acids: CASSLVSRGTITGELFF. The DNA of the CDR3 is TGCGCCAGCAGCTTGGTTTCTAGGGGAACAATTACCGGGGAGCTGTTTTTT.

This clone was observed a single time. The genes are TRBV7-2 and TRBJ1-2, with TRBD1 matching 8 bases. Germline V CDR1 and CDR2: SGHTA, FQGNSA. This CDR3 contains 13 residues. The ends lost 4 bases at V and 8 bases at J; junction bases unmatched: 6. CDR3 residues: CASSSGGSGGYTF. The DNA of the CDR3 is TGTGCCAGCAGCTCAGGGGGCTCGGGGGGCTACACCTTC.

The gene calls are TRBV11-3 and TRBJ2-7, with D possibly TRBD2 on 5 matching bases. Trimming left V 1 base short and J 2 bases short, with 12 bases between. Germline CDR1 reads SGHNT; CDR2 reads YENEEA. The CDR3 contains 15 residues. CDR3 coding DNA: TGTGCCAGCAGCTTAGTCAGCGGACCTACCTACGAGCAGTACTTC. Its translation: CASSLVSGPTYEQYF.

The chain links TRBV19 to TRBJ2-7; TRBD1 matches 7 bases. V dropped 3 bases and J dropped 6; count of bases not matched to a gene: 8. Germline loops: CDR1 LNHDA, CDR2 SQIVND (reference sequence). This CDR3 spans 14 amino acids. DNA of the CDR3: TGTGCCAGTAGTATCTACAGGGGCAGCACCGAGCAGTACTTC. It codes for CASSIYRGSTEQYF.

The chain is built from TRBV18 and TRBJ2-1; a weak D match, TRBD2 (5 bases). The CDR3 loop spans 13 amino acids. Germline CDR1 is KGHSH and CDR2 is LQKENI. V was trimmed by 6 bases and J by 9 bases, leaving 15 bases between them. The CDR3 coding sequence is TGTGCCAGCTCGACTGGGCTAGAGGGTGAGCAGTTCTTC. This translates into CASSTGLEGEQFF.

The chain combines TRBV7-2 with TRBJ2-1, with TRBD2 matching over 11 bases. V trimming: 6 bases; J trimming: 5 bases; junction bases outside the gene matches: 9. Germline loops: CDR1 SGHTA, CDR2 FQGNSA. The CDR3 covers 16 residues. The CDR3 protein is CASRSAGTSGHNEQFF. The CDR3 bases are TGTGCCAGCAGATCCGCCGGGACTAGCGGACACAATGAGCAGTTCTTC.

V gene TRBV7-6 combines with J gene TRBJ2-5; D is ambiguous. V lost 1 base, J lost 4 bases, and 19 bases lay in between. Germline V gives CDR1 SGHVS, CDR2 FNYEAQ. This CDR3 has 17 amino acids. The chain's CDR3 is CASSLGVVGPVRETQYF. The CDR3 DNA reads as TGTGCCAGCAGCTTAGGAGTCGTGGGCCCGGTCCGAGAGACCCAGTACTTC.

V usage is TRBV28 and J usage is TRBJ1-1; 7 bases map to TRBD1. The CDR3 sequence is 12 residues long. The trim removed 6 bases at V and 3 bases at J, leaving 1 base unmatched. From germline, CDR1 is MDHEN and CDR2 SYDVKM. The CDR3 region has the DNA TGTGCCAGCAGCAGGGGGGACACTGAAGCTTTCTTT. Amino acids: CASSRGDTEAFF.

This chain connects TRBV28 to TRBJ1-3; possible D gene TRBD1, 5 bases. The CDR3 spans 18 residues. CDR1 and CDR2 (germline): MDHEN, SYDVKM. V was trimmed by 2 bases and J by 4 bases, leaving 21 bases between them. The CDR3 is CASSLDPTGPNNGNTIYF. The CDR3 DNA reads TGTGCCAGCAGTTTAGACCCCACAGGTCCAAATAACGGAAACACCATATATTTT.

V is TRBV6-2 or TRBV6-3 and J is TRBJ2-1; TRBD1 matches at 7 bases. Germline CDR1 is MNHEY and CDR2 is SVGEGT. Losses at the gene ends were 6 bases for V and 6 bases for J; bases not matched to a gene: 8. The CDR3 totals 14 residues. The CDR3 protein is CASSSGTDPNEQFF. CDR3 nucleotide sequence: TGTGCCAGCAGCTCTGGGACAGATCCCAATGAGCAGTTCTTC.

The J gene is TRBJ2-3, the V gene TRBV24-1; D might be TRBD1 (7 bases). V was clipped by 4 bases and J by 5 bases, with 21 bases between them. CDR1 is KGHDR, CDR2 SFDVKD, per germline. This CDR3 comprises 17 residues. Written as DNA, the CDR3 is TGTGCCACCAGTGACCCAGGGGGAGGCTTGACTCTAGATACGCAGTATTTT. As protein: CATSDPGGGLTLDTQYF.

The rearrangement uses TRBV6-2 or TRBV6-3 and TRBJ2-3; no firm D call. Germline V gene data show CDR1 as MNHEY and CDR2 as SVGEGT. This CDR3 has 12 amino acids. V was pared by 6 bases and J by 6 bases, with 10 bases between. CDR3 coding DNA: TGTGCCAGCAGCGCACAGCTGGATACGCAGTATTTT. It yields the protein CASSAQLDTQYF.

V is TRBV3-1 (or the pseudogene TRBV3-2) and J is TRBJ1-2; 7 bases match TRBD1. The CDR3 sequence is 14 residues long. V was clipped by 7 bases and J by 4 bases; unmatched bases: 9. Germline V gene lookup returns CDR1 LGHDT and CDR2 YNNKEL (reference sequence). CDR3 region: CASTLRGQSYGYTF. The CDR3 region has the DNA TGTGCCAGCACTCTCCGGGGACAGAGCTATGGCTACACCTTC.

The chain carries TRBV18 and TRBJ1-1, with D perhaps matching TRBD1 (5 bases). CDR3 size: 16 residues. Germline-derived CDR1 and CDR2 are KGHSH and LQKENI. Trimming removed 3 bases at V and 1 base at J, with 15 bases between. CDR3 bases: TGTGCCAGCTCACCGGGGGGATGGGAGGGGAACACTGAAGCTTTCTTT. Translated: CASSPGGWEGNTEAFF.